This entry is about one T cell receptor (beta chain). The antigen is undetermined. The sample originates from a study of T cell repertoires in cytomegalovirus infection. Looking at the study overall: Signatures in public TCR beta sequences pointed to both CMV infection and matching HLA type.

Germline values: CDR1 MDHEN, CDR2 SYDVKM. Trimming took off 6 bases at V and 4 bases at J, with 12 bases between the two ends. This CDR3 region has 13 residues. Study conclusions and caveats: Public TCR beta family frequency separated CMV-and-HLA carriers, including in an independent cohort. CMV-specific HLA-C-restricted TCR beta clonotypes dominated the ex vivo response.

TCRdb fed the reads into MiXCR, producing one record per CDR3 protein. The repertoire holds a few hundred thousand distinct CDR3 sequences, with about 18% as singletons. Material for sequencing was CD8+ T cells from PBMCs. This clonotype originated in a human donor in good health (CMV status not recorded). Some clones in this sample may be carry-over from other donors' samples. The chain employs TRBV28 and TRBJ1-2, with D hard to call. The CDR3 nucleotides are TGTGCCAGCAGAACCGACGGCATCTATGGCTACACCTTC. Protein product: CASRTDGIYGYTF.